This TCR beta chain was identified during a study of response to subunit inactivated influenza vaccine. V dropped 5 bases and J dropped 7 bases, with 15 bases sitting between them. CDR1 PRHDT and CDR2 FYEKMQ come from the germline V gene (reference sequence). CDR3 length: 14 amino acids. TCRdb processed the RT-PCR reads anew with MiXCR; each CDR3 protein has one entry. The sample has roughly 670,000 distinct CDR3 sequences; around 15% are singletons. There are many counts of this clonotype. This chain joins TRBV13 and TRBJ2-1; D is uncertain. The input for sequencing was PBMCs from blood, taken around 15 days before vaccination. The clonotype comes from a man aged 50 to 60 who received an inactivated influenza vaccine. The DNA of the CDR3 is TGTGCCAGCAGCAAAGTTAGGGTGAGGAATGAGCAGTTCTTC. This codes for CASSKVRVRNEQFF.